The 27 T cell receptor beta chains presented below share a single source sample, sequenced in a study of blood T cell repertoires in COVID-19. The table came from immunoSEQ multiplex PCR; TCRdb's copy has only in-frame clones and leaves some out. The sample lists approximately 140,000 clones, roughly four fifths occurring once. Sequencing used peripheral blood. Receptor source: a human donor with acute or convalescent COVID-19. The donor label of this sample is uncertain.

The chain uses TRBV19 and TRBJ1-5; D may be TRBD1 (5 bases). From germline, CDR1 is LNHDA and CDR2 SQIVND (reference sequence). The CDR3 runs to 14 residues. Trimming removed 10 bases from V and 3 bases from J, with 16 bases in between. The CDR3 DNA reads TGTGCCACCAGGGAGGAAGGGAACAATCAGCCCCAGCATTTT. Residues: CATREEGNNQPQHF.

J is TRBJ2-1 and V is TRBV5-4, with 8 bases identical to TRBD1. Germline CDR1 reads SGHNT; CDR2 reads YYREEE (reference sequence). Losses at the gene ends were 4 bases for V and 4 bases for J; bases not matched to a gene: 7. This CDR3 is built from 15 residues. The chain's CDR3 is CASSLSGTGYNEQFF. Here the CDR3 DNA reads TGTGCCAGCAGCCTTTCCGGGACAGGTTACAATGAGCAGTTCTTC.

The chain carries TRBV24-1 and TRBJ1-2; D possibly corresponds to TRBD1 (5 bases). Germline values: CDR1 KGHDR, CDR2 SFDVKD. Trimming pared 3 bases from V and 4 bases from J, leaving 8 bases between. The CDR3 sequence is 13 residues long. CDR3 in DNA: TGTGCCACCAGTGATGGAGGGGTCTATGGCTACACCTTC. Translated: CATSDGGVYGYTF.

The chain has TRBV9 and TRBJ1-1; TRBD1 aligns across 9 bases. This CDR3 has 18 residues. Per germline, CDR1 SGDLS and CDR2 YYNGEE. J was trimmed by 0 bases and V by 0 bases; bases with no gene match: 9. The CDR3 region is CASSVDADRGEMNTEAFF. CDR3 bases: TGTGCCAGCAGCGTAGATGCGGACAGGGGTGAAATGAACACTGAAGCTTTCTTT.

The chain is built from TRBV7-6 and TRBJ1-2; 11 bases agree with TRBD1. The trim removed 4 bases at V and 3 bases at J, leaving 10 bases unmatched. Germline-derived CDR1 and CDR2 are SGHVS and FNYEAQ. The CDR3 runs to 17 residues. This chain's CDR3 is CASSSPRGTGGDYGYTF. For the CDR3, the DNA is TGTGCCAGCAGCTCCCCAAGAGGGACAGGGGGAGACTATGGCTACACCTTC.

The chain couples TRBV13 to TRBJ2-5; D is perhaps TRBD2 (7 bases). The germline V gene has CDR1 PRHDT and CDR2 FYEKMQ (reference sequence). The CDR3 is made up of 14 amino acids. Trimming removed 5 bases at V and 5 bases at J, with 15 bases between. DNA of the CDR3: TGTGCCAGCAGCCCCGCCGGGGGGCCGGAGACCCAGTACTTC. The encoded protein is CASSPAGGPETQYF.

This CDR3 is CATSERGTANQPQHF. The CDR3 DNA sequence: TGTGCCACCAGTGAAAGAGGGACAGCGAATCAGCCCCAGCATTTT. V gene TRBV24-1 combines with J gene TRBJ1-5; TRBD1 matches at 7 bases. The germline CDR1 and CDR2 sequences are KGHDR and SFDVKD. Trimming at V came to 4 bases and at J to 4 bases, leaving 6 bases not matched to a gene. The CDR3 totals 15 residues.

CDR3 coding DNA: TGTGCCAGTAACAATCCGGGACAGAACTACGAGCAGTACTTC. Its translation: CASNNPGQNYEQYF. This rearrangement joins TRBV19 to TRBJ2-7; TRBD1 matches 7 bases. Trimming removed 7 bases from V and 3 bases from J; junction bases left unmatched: 9. Germline V gene data show CDR1 as LNHDA and CDR2 as SQIVND (reference sequence). The CDR3 sequence is 14 residues long. Combining the CDR3 with reference TRBV19 and TRBJ2-7 gives the whole variable domain DGGITQSPKYLFRKEGQNVTLSCEQNLNHDAMYWYRQDPGQGLRLIYYSQIVNDFQKGDIAEGYSVSREKKESFPLTVTSAQKNPTAFYLCASNNPGQNYEQYFGPGTRLTVT.

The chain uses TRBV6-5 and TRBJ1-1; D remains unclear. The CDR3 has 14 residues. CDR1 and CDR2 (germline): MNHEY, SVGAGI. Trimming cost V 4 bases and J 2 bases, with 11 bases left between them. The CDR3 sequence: CASSSLTPNTEAFF. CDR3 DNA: TGTGCCAGCAGTTCATTAACACCAAACACTGAAGCTTTCTTT.

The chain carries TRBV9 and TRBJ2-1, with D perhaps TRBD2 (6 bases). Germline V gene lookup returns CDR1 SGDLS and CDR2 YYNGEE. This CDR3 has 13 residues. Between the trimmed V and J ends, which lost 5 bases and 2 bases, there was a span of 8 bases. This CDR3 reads CASSGGTYNEQFF. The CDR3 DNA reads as TGTGCCAGCAGTGGGGGGACCTACAATGAGCAGTTCTTC.

The CDR3 DNA reads as TGTGCCACCAGCAGAGACCCGGGACAGGGGAATGAAAAACTGTTTTTT. Translating it yields CATSRDPGQGNEKLFF. The chain has TRBV15 and TRBJ1-4; 10 bases are shared with TRBD1. V lost 0 bases to trimming and J lost 5 bases; unmatched junction nucleotides: 3. The CDR3 runs 16 residues. Per germline, CDR1 LNHNV and CDR2 YYDKDF (reference sequence).

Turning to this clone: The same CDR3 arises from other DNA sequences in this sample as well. This CDR3 is CASSGRDSYEQYV. CDR3 in DNA: TGTGCCAGCAGCGGTCGCGACTCCTACGAGCAGTACGTC. The chain is built from TRBV7-9 and TRBJ2-7; D not certain. The V gene lost 5 bases and the J gene lost 0 bases, with 8 bases spanning the gap. Germline CDR1 is SEHNR and CDR2 is FQNEAQ (reference sequence). The CDR3 contains 13 residues.

CDR3 coding DNA: TGTGCCAGTAGTATAGCGGGAGGGGGCACCGGGGAGCTGTTTTTT. This sequence encodes CASSIAGGGTGELFF. The rearrangement joins TRBV19 to TRBJ2-2; 8 bases map to TRBD2. This CDR3 region has 15 residues. V trimming: 1 base; J trimming: 4 bases; junction bases outside the gene matches: 2. Germline lookup yields CDR1 LNHDA and CDR2 SQIVND (reference sequence). Complete variable domain (other parts from reference TRBV19 and TRBJ2-2): DGGITQSPKYLFRKEGQNVTLSCEQNLNHDAMYWYRQDPGQGLRLIYYSQIVNDFQKGDIAEGYSVSREKKESFPLTVTSAQKNPTAFYLCASSIAGGGTGELFFGEGSRLTVL.

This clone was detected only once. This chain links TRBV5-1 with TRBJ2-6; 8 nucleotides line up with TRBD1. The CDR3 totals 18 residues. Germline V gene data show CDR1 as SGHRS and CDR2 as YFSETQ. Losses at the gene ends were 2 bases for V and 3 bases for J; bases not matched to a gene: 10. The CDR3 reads CASSLMGRGPGGANVLTF. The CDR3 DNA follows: TGCGCCAGCAGCTTAATGGGCAGGGGGCCGGGTGGGGCCAACGTCCTGACTTTC.

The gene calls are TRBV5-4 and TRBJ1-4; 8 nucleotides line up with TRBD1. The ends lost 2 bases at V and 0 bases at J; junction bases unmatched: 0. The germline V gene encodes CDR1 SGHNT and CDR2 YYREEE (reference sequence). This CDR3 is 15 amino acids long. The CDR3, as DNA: TGTGCCAGCAGCTTACAGGGGGCAACTAATGAAAAACTGTTTTTT. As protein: CASSLQGATNEKLFF.

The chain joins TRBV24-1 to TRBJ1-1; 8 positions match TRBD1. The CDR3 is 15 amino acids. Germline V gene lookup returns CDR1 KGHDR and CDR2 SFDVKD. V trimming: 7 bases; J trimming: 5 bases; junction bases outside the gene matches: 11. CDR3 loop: CATRGLTGEGTEAFF. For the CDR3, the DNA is TGTGCCACCAGGGGATTGACAGGGGAAGGAACTGAAGCTTTCTTT.

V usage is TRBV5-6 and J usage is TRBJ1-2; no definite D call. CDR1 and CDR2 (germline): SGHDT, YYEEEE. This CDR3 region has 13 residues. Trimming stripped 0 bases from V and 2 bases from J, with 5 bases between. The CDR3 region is CASSLDWNYGYTF. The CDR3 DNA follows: TGTGCCAGCAGCTTGGACTGGAACTATGGCTACACCTTC.

CDR3 loop: CASSLTRDSEQYV. The CDR3 nucleotides are TGTGCCAGCAGCTTGACCCGGGACAGCGAGCAGTACGTC. The V call is TRBV7-9, the J call TRBJ2-7; the match to TRBD1 covers 7 bases. Germline assignment: CDR1 SEHNR and CDR2 FQNEAQ (reference sequence). The CDR3 contains 13 residues. J was trimmed by 6 bases and V by 3 bases; bases with no gene match: 5.

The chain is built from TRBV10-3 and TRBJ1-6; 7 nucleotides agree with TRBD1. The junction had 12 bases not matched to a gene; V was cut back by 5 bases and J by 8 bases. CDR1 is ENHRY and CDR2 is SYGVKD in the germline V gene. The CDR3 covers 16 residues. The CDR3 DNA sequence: TGTGCCATCAGTCTATCCCGGGACAGAGGAGATTCACCCCTCCACTTT. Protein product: CAISLSRDRGDSPLHF.

The CDR3 protein is CASSSMGPNEQFF. CDR3 DNA sequence: TGTGCCAGCAGTTCCATGGGCCCCAATGAGCAGTTCTTC. This sequence joins TRBV6-6 and TRBJ2-1; D not resolved. Germline-derived CDR1 and CDR2 are MNHNY and SVGAGI (reference sequence). This CDR3 contains 13 residues. The V and J ends lost 4 bases and 6 bases respectively, with 10 bases between them.

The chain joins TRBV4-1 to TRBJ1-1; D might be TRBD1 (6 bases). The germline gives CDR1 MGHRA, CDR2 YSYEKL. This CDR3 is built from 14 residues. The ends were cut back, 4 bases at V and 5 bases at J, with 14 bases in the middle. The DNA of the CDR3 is TGCGCCAGCAGCCCTGCGGGGGGCTGGACTGAAGCTTTCTTT. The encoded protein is CASSPAGGWTEAFF.

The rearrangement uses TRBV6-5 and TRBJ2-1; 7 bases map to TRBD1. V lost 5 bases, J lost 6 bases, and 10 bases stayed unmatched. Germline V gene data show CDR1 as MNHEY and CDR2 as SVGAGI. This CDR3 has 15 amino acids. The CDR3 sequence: CASSRKGGPSNEQFF. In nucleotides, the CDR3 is TGTGCCAGCAGTCGAAAAGGGGGCCCGAGCAATGAGCAGTTCTTC.

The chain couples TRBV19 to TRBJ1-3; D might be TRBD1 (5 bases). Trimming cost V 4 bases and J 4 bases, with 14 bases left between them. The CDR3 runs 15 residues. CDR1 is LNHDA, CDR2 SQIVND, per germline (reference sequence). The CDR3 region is CASSNPDKSGNTIYF. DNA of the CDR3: TGTGCCAGTAGTAACCCGGACAAATCAGGAAACACCATATATTTT.

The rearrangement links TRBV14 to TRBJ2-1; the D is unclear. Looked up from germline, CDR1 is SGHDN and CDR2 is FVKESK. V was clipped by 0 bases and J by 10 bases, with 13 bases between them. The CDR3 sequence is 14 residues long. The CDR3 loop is CASSQDLMSSEQFF. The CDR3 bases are TGTGCCAGCAGCCAAGATCTAATGAGCTCCGAGCAGTTCTTC. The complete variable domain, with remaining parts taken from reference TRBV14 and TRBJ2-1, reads EAGVTQFPSHSVIEKGQTVTLRCDPISGHDNLYWYRRVMGKEIKFLLHFVKESKQDESGMPNNRFLAERTGGTYSTLKVQPAELEDSGVYFCASSQDLMSSEQFFGPGTRLTVL.

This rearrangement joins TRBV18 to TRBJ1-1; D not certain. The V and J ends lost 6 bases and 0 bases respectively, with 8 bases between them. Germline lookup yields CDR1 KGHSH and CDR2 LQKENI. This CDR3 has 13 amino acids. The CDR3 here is CASSDDMNTEAFF. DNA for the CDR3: TGTGCCAGCTCCGACGACATGAACACTGAAGCTTTCTTT. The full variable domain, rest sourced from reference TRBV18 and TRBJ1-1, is NAGVMQNPRHLVRRRGQEARLRCSPMKGHSHVYWYRQLPEEGLKFMVYLQKENIIDESGMPKERFSAEFPKEGPSILRIQQVVRGDSAAYFCASSDDMNTEAFFGQGTRLTVV.

Written as DNA, the CDR3 is TGTGCGGCCGGGGTGAATTCAGGAAACACCATATATTTT. This translates into CAAGVNSGNTIYF. This rearrangement joins TRBV10-3 to TRBJ1-3; D ambiguous. The germline V gene encodes CDR1 ENHRY and CDR2 SYGVKD. The CDR3 spans 13 residues.

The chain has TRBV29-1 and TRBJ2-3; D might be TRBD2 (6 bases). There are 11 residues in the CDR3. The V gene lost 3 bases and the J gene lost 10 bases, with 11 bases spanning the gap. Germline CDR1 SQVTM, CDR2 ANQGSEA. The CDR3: CSVEDRESQYF. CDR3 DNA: TGCAGCGTTGAGGACCGGGAGTCGCAGTATTTT.